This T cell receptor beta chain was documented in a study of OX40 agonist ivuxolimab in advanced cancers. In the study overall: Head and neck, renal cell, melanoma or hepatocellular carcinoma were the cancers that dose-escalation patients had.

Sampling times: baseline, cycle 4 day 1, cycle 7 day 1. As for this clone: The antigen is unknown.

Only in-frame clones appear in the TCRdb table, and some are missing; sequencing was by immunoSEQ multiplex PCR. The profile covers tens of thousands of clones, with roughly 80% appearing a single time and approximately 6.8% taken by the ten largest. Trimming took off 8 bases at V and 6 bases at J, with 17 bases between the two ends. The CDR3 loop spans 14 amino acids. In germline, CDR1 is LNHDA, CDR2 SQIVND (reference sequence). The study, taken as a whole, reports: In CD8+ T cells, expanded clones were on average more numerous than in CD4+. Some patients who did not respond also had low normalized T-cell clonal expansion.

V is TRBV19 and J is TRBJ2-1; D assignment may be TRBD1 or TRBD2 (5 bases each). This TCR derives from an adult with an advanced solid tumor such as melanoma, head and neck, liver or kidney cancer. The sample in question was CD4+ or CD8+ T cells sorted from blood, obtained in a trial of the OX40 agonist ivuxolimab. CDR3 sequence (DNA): TGTGCCAGTTCTAACTCGGGACCGCCCAATGAGCAGTTCTTC. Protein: CASSNSGPPNEQFF.